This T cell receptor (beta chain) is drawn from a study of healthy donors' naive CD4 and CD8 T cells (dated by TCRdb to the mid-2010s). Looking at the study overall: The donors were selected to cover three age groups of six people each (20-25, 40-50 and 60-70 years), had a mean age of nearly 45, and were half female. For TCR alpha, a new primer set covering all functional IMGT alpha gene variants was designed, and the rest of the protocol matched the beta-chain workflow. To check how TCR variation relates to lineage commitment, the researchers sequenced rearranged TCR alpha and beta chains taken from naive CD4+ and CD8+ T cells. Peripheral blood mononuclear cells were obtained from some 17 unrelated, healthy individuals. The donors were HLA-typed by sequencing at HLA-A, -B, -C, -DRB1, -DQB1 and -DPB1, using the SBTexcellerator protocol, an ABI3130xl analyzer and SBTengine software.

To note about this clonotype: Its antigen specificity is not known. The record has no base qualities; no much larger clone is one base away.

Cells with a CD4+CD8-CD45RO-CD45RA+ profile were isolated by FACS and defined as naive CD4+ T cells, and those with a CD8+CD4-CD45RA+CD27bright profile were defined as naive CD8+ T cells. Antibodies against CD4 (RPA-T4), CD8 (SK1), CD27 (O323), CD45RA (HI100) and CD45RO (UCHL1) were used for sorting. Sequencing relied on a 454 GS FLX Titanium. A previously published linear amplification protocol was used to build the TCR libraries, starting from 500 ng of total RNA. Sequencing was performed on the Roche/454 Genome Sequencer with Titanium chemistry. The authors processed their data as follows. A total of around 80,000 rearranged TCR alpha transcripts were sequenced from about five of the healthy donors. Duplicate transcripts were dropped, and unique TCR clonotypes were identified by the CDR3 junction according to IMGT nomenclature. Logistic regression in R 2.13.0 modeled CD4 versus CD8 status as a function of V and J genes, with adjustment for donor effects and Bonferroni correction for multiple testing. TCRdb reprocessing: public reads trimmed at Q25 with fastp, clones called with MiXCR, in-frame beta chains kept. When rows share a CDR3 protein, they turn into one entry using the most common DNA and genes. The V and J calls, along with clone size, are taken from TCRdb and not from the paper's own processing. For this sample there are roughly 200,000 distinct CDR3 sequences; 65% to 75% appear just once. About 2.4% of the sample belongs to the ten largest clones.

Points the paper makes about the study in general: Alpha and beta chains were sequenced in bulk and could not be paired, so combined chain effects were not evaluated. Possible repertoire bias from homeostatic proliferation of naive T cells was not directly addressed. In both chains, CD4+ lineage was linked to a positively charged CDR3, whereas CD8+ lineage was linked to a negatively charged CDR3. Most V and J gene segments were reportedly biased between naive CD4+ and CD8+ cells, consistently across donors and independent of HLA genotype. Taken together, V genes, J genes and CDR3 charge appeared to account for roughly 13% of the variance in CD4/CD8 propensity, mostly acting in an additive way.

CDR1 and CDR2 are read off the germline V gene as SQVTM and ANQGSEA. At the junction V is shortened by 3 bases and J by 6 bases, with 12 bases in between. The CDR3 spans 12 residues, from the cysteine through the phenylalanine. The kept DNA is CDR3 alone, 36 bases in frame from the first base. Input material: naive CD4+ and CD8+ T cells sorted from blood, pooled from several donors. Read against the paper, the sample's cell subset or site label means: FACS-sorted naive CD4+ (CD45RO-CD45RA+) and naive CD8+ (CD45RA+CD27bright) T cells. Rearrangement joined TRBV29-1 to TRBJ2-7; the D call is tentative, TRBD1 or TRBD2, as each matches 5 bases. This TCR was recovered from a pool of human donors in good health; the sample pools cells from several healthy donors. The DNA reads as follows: TGCAGCGTTGATGAGGGGTTAGGCGAGCAGTACTTC. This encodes CSVDEGLGEQYF.